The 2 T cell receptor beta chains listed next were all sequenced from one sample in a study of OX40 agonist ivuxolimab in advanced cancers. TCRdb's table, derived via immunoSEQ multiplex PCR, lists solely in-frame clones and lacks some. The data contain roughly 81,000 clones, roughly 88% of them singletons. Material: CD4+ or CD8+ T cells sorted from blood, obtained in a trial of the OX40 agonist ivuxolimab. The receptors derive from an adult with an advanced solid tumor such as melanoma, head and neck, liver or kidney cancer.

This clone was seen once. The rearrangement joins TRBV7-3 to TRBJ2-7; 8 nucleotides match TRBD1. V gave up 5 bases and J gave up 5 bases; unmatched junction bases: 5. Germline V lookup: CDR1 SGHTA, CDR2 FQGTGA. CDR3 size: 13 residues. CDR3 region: CASSPDRGHEQYF. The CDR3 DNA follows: TGTGCCAGCAGCCCCGACAGGGGTCACGAGCAGTACTTC.

CDR3 DNA sequence: TGTGCCAGCTATAAGTACCGTTATGGCTACACCTTC. Encoded protein: CASYKYRYGYTF. The chain uses TRBV6-5 and TRBJ1-2; D is unclear. V was trimmed by 8 bases and J by 5 bases, leaving 12 bases between them. This CDR3 contains 12 residues. From germline, CDR1 is MNHEY and CDR2 SVGAGI.